The 29 T cell receptor beta chains below come from one sample, sequenced in a study of T cells in Graves' hyperthyroidism and ophthalmopathy. Amplified regions were TCR beta CDR3 sequences from RNA transcripts. TCR CDR3 regions were first amplified by RT-PCR with HTBI primers. MiXCR, applied by TCRdb to the multiplex PCR reads, yields one record per CDR3 protein. This table holds about 840,000 distinct CDR3 sequences, about 38% found once. Sequencing used blood. The origin of the receptors is a man between 18 and 29 years old with Graves' hyperthyroidism.

The chain uses TRBV9 and TRBJ1-3, with 10 bases fitting TRBD1. Germline V CDR1 and CDR2: SGDLS, YYNGEE. V was clipped by 3 bases and J by 2 bases; unmatched bases: 2. CDR3 length: 15 amino acids. CDR3 nucleotides: TGTGCCAGCAGCGCAGGACAGGGGGCTGGAAACACCATATATTTT. It translates to CASSAGQGAGNTIYF. Looking up the rest from reference TRBV9 and TRBJ1-3 gives the full variable domain: DSGVTQTPKHLITATGQRVTLRCSPRSGDLSVYWYQQSLDQGLQFLIQYYNGEERAKGNILERFSAQQFPDLHSELNLSSLELGDSALYFCASSAGQGAGNTIYFGEGSWLTVV.

This clonotype was seen many times. The chain couples TRBV29-1 to TRBJ2-7; D is perhaps TRBD1 or TRBD2 (6 bases each). V lost 7 bases and J lost 0, with 13 bases in between. This CDR3 region has 13 residues. The germline V gene has CDR1 SQVTM and CDR2 ANQGSEA. The CDR3 reads CSGQRGDSYEQYF. CDR3 DNA: TGCAGCGGCCAGAGGGGGGACTCCTACGAGCAGTACTTC.

This clonotype was seen many times. This chain links TRBV3-1 with TRBJ1-2, with a weak D call TRBD1 (6 bases). Germline CDR1 and CDR2: LGHDT and YNNKEL (reference sequence). V lost 2 bases and J lost 5, with 9 bases in between. There are 13 residues in the CDR3. In nucleotides, the CDR3 is TGTGCCAGCAGCCAAAACAGGGAATATGGCTACACCTTC. Its protein is CASSQNREYGYTF.

This clonotype has more than one count but fewer than ten. The J gene is TRBJ2-5, the V gene TRBV6-6; D gene ambiguous. The CDR3 is 15 amino acids. Germline assignment: CDR1 MNHNY and CDR2 SVGAGI (reference sequence). V was pared by 5 bases and J by 5 bases, with 18 bases between. DNA for the CDR3: TGTGCCAGCAGTGGGTTGCTAGAATCCTCCGAGACCCAGTACTTC. This gives the protein CASSGLLESSETQYF.

V is TRBV20-1 and J is TRBJ2-1; the D is unclear. The CDR3 sequence is 9 residues long. Per germline, CDR1 DFQATT and CDR2 SNEGSKA (reference sequence). V was trimmed by 4 bases and J by 8 bases, leaving 3 bases between them. In DNA, the CDR3 is TGCAGTGCTACCCATGAGCAGTTCTTC. It translates to CSATHEQFF.

This clonotype was seen ten or more times. The chain combines TRBV19 with TRBJ1-1; D not resolved. CDR3 length: 14 amino acids. CDR1 LNHDA and CDR2 SQIVND come from the germline V gene (reference sequence). The V end lost 5 bases, the J end lost 1 base, and 11 bases lay between the germline ends. For the CDR3, the DNA is TGTGCCAGTAGTGTAGCGGAGCCGAACACTGAAGCTTTCTTT. Protein sequence: CASSVAEPNTEAFF. Full variable domain (rest looked up from reference TRBV19 and TRBJ1-1): DGGITQSPKYLFRKEGQNVTLSCEQNLNHDAMYWYRQDPGQGLRLIYYSQIVNDFQKGDIAEGYSVSREKKESFPLTVTSAQKNPTAFYLCASSVAEPNTEAFFGQGTRLTVV.

This clonotype was observed many times. CDR3 region: CASSVQGGSDQPQHF. As DNA, the CDR3 is TGTGCCAGCAGCGTACAGGGAGGAAGTGATCAGCCCCAGCATTTT. V usage is TRBV4-2 and J usage is TRBJ1-5; D may be TRBD1 (6 bases). Germline CDR1 and CDR2: LGHNA and YNFKEQ. V was shortened by 5 bases and J by 5 bases, with 16 bases between the two germline ends. This CDR3 has 15 residues.

The chain couples TRBV9 to TRBJ1-3; possible D gene TRBD1, 5 bases. This CDR3 has 15 amino acids. Per the germline V gene, CDR1 is SGDLS and CDR2 is YYNGEE. With 6 bases removed from V and 0 bases from J, the gap between germline ends came to 13 bases. The CDR3 sequence: CASTPGLNSGNTIYF. CDR3 DNA: TGTGCCAGCACCCCGGGGCTAAACTCTGGAAACACCATATATTTT.

On this clonotype: A read error may explain this, as a much larger clone is one base away. The chain employs TRBV29-1 and TRBJ2-7; D is uncertain. CDR1 is SQVTM and CDR2 is ANQGSEA in the germline V gene. The CDR3 sequence is 11 residues long. CDR3 amino acids: CSVAASYKQYF. The CDR3 coding sequence is TGCAGCGTAGCAGCCTCCTACAAGCAGTACTTC.

This clonotype was detected ten times or more. The J gene is TRBJ1-2, the V gene TRBV6-1; TRBD1 matches 8 bases. V trimming: 5 bases; J trimming: 6 bases; junction bases outside the gene matches: 5. CDR3 length: 13 residues. Germline CDR1 is MNHNS and CDR2 is SASEGT. The CDR3 protein is CASSNTGGDGYTF. The CDR3 coding sequence is TGTGCCAGCAGTAATACAGGGGGTGATGGCTACACCTTC.

The chain uses TRBV29-1 and TRBJ1-1; possible D gene TRBD1, 5 bases. Germline V CDR1 and CDR2: SQVTM, ANQGSEA. The CDR3 length is 14 residues. Trimming pared 8 bases from V and 5 bases from J, leaving 21 bases between. DNA of the CDR3: TGCAGCTTCGGCAGGGACGGGGGAATAACTGAAGCTTTCTTT. Protein: CSFGRDGGITEAFF.

About this clonotype itself: Germline is not matched at one junction end, which may reflect a read error. The rearrangement links TRBV20-1 to TRBJ2-6; a possible D gene is TRBD1 (5 bases). This CDR3 region has 14 residues. CDR1 and CDR2 (germline): DFQATT, SNEGSKA (reference sequence). The CDR3 DNA follows: TGCAGTGCTAGAGATAGCTCTGGGGCCAACGTCCCGACTTTC. It specifies CSARDSSGANVPTF.

V gene TRBV7-9 combines with J gene TRBJ1-1; 7 positions agree with TRBD1. The V and J ends lost 3 bases and 4 bases, in that order; junction bases with no gene match: 8. This CDR3 has 15 residues. Per the germline V gene, CDR1 is SEHNR and CDR2 is FQNEAQ (reference sequence). CDR3 residues: CASSLDRTGATEAFF. The CDR3, as DNA: TGTGCCAGCAGCTTGGACAGGACAGGAGCCACTGAAGCTTTCTTT.

This clonotype showed up just a few times. This chain uses TRBV20-1 with TRBJ2-2; D unclear. The germline V and J ends were trimmed by 2 bases and 0 bases, with 7 bases remaining between them. The CDR3 is 14 residues long. The germline V gene has CDR1 DFQATT and CDR2 SNEGSKA (reference sequence). The CDR3 region has the DNA TGCAGTGCTAGACAGGATACGAACACCGGGGAGCTGTTTTTT. Protein sequence: CSARQDTNTGELFF.

This clonotype was counted between two and nine times. This chain joins TRBV13 and TRBJ2-2, with no clear D. V was cut by 8 bases and J by 4 bases, with 17 bases left in between. The CDR3 is 15 amino acids. The germline V gene has CDR1 PRHDT and CDR2 FYEKMQ (reference sequence). DNA of the CDR3: TGTGCCAGCTCCTGGGCCGGGTTCCTCACCGGGGAGCTGTTTTTT. As protein: CASSWAGFLTGELFF.

This clonotype was seen a handful of times. The chain is built from TRBV2 and TRBJ2-7, with D tentatively TRBD2 (5 bases). The length of the CDR3 is 13 residues. Per the germline V gene, CDR1 is SNHLY and CDR2 is FYNNEI. V lost 2 bases and J lost 6, with 11 bases in between. CDR3 protein: CASSERVSGEQYF. The CDR3 nucleotides are TGTGCCAGCAGTGAAAGGGTGAGCGGCGAGCAGTACTTC.

The V gene is TRBV3-1, the J gene TRBJ1-2; 10 bases map to TRBD1. Per germline, CDR1 LGHDT and CDR2 YNNKEL (reference sequence). The CDR3 runs 16 residues. V dropped 2 bases and J dropped 6; count of bases not matched to a gene: 9. CDR3 sequence reads: CASSQQTGGRGNGYTF. The CDR3 DNA reads as TGTGCCAGCAGCCAACAGACAGGGGGCCGAGGTAATGGCTACACCTTC.

The chain uses TRBV6-1 and TRBJ1-5; tentatively, D is TRBD1 (6 bases). The CDR3 consists of 15 residues. The V end lost 3 bases, the J end lost 9 bases, and 18 bases lay between the germline ends. Germline V gene sequence: CDR1 MNHNS, CDR2 SASEGT. The CDR3 loop reads CASSEGDTLSSPQHF. DNA of the CDR3: TGTGCCAGCAGTGAGGGGGACACCCTATCGTCGCCCCAGCATTTT.

This clonotype was counted between two and nine times. The chain recombines TRBV19 with TRBJ1-4; D unresolved. The CDR3 is made up of 13 amino acids. V was shortened by 7 bases and J by 14 bases, with 20 bases between the two germline ends. Germline V lookup: CDR1 LNHDA, CDR2 SQIVND (reference sequence). The CDR3 region has the DNA TGTGCCAGTACTGCCACTTTAGGAACGGGGCTGTTTTTT. Encoded protein: CASTATLGTGLFF.

J is TRBJ1-6 and V is TRBV12-3 or TRBV12-4; D not certain. The V end lost 10 bases, the J end lost 0 bases, and 10 bases lay between the germline ends. CDR3 size: 14 residues. CDR3 DNA sequence: TGTGCCACCTCCGATTTCTCCTATAATTCACCCCTCCACTTT. Its protein product is CATSDFSYNSPLHF.

This chain links TRBV5-5 with TRBJ2-7; the D gene is possibly TRBD2 (6 bases). V was trimmed by 9 bases and J by 2 bases, leaving 18 bases between them. CDR1 SGHKS and CDR2 YYEKEE come from the germline V gene (reference sequence). The CDR3 totals 14 residues. In DNA form, the CDR3 reads TGTGCCACTTCCGAGACTAGGACCACCTACGAGCAGTACTTC. It translates to CATSETRTTYEQYF. The variable domain in full, completed from reference TRBV5-5 and TRBJ2-7, reads DAGVTQSPTHLIKTRGQQVTLRCSPISGHKSVSWYQQVLGQGPQFIFQYYEKEERGRGNFPDRFSARQFPNYSSELNVNALLLGDSALYLCATSETRTTYEQYFGPGTRLTVT.

Many counts were recorded for this clonotype. The rearrangement links TRBV20-1 to TRBJ1-5; D gene unclear. Looked up from germline, CDR1 is DFQATT and CDR2 is SNEGSKA (reference sequence). V lost 2 bases, J lost 5 bases, and 13 bases lay in between. The CDR3 totals 14 residues. This chain's CDR3 is CSARLPREHQPQHF. In nucleotides, the CDR3 is TGCAGTGCTAGACTTCCACGGGAACATCAGCCCCAGCATTTT.

A word on this clonotype: Since the CDR3 does not end with the conserved phenylalanine or tryptophan, this likely comes from a read error. The chain couples TRBV14 to TRBJ1-2; TRBD1 matches 7 bases. V dropped 4 bases and J dropped 5; count of bases not matched to a gene: 4. Germline V CDR1 and CDR2: SGHDN, FVKESK. This CDR3 region has 13 residues. The CDR3 loop reads CASSPGQKYGYTS. CDR3 in DNA: TGTGCCAGCAGCCCGGGACAGAAGTATGGCTACACCTCC.

The J gene is TRBJ2-5, the V gene TRBV5-1, with TRBD2 as a possible D gene (5 bases). Germline assignment: CDR1 SGHRS and CDR2 YFSETQ. The CDR3 consists of 17 residues. V shed 4 bases and J shed 0 bases, with 19 bases lying between them. The CDR3 sequence: CASSQMRVHPYQETQYF. CDR3 in DNA: TGCGCCAGCAGCCAGATGAGGGTCCACCCGTACCAAGAGACCCAGTACTTC.

This clonotype was counted at least ten times. The chain couples TRBV29-1 to TRBJ1-3; D gene uncertain. The CDR3 is 14 residues long. Trimming shortened V by 4 bases and J by 0 bases, and 10 bases separated the two germline ends. Germline V gene lookup returns CDR1 SQVTM and CDR2 ANQGSEA. CDR3 loop: CSVVPRNSGNTIYF. The CDR3 nucleotides read TGCAGCGTTGTTCCCAGGAACTCTGGAAACACCATATATTTT. The complete variable domain, with remaining parts taken from reference TRBV29-1 and TRBJ1-3, reads SAVISQKPSRDICQRGTSLTIQCQVDSQVTMMFWYRQQPGQSLTLIATANQGSEATYESGFVIDKFPISRPNLTFSTLTVSNMSPEDSSIYLCSVVPRNSGNTIYFGEGSWLTVV.

J is TRBJ2-6 and V is TRBV7-2; 8 bases line up with TRBD2. The germline CDR1 and CDR2 sequences are SGHTA and FQGNSA. V lost 8 bases, J lost 1 base, and 4 bases stayed unmatched. This CDR3 region has 15 residues. In DNA form, the CDR3 reads TGTGCCAGCGCCGCGGGGGGATCTGGGGCCAACGTCCTGACTTTC. Encoded protein: CASAAGGSGANVLTF.

The chain recombines TRBV4-1 with TRBJ2-7; D ambiguous. Trimming pared 2 bases from V and 3 bases from J, leaving 11 bases between. Per the germline V gene, CDR1 is MGHRA and CDR2 is YSYEKL. The CDR3 totals 14 residues. As DNA, the CDR3 is TGCGCCAGCAGCCAAAGGGCTACCTACTACGAGCAGTACTTC. It encodes CASSQRATYYEQYF.

This clonotype has a count of ten or more. The chain employs TRBV6-5 and TRBJ2-5, with 8 bases that match TRBD2. From germline, CDR1 is MNHEY and CDR2 SVGAGI. The length of the CDR3 is 15 residues. V dropped 7 bases and J dropped 1; count of bases not matched to a gene: 8. This CDR3 is CASTPYGTSQETQYF. CDR3 coding DNA: TGTGCCAGCACCCCATACGGGACTAGCCAAGAGACCCAGTACTTC.

Ten or more counts support this clonotype. The V and J genes are TRBV11-3 and TRBJ1-2; 9 bases align to TRBD1. V was clipped by 4 bases and J by 6 bases; unmatched bases: 3. The CDR3 contains 13 residues. The germline gives CDR1 SGHNT, CDR2 YENEEA. The CDR3 reads CASSSDRGDGYTF. CDR3 bases: TGTGCCAGCAGCTCGGACAGGGGCGATGGCTACACCTTC.